What follows are 26 T cell receptor beta chains derived from one specimen sequenced in a study of control samples from healthy donors and cancer patients. Generated by immunoSEQ multiplex PCR, the TCRdb table keeps only in-frame clones and is missing some. The sample lists 75,000 to 100,000 clones, 70% to 90% occurring once. The sequenced sample was blood. The receptors shown here come from a man under 40 in good health.

The chain employs TRBV30 and TRBJ1-3; 9 bases are a match to TRBD1. The CDR3 loop spans 20 amino acids. Germline-derived CDR1 and CDR2 are GTSNPN and SVGIG (reference sequence). V shed 3 bases and J 0 bases; nucleotides not matched to a gene: 18. DNA of the CDR3: TGTGCCTGGAGCTCGACAGGGGGTTTAAGTTTTGCTTCCTCTGGAAACACCATATATTTT. It codes for CAWSSTGGLSFASSGNTIYF.

The rearrangement joins TRBV2 to TRBJ1-1; 7 positions match TRBD1. Per germline, CDR1 SNHLY and CDR2 FYNNEI. J gave up 4 bases and V 8 bases, and 13 bases lay outside the gene matches. The CDR3 extends over 15 amino acids. CDR3 bases: TGTGCCAGCCTAATGGGGGCAGGGGGGAGCACTGAAGCTTTCTTT. As protein: CASLMGAGGSTEAFF.

The V and J genes are TRBV12-3 or TRBV12-4 and TRBJ1-5; the D is unclear. This CDR3 region has 12 residues. V was pared by 2 bases and J by 6 bases, with 5 bases between. The CDR3: CASSLMSQPQHF. The CDR3 nucleotides are TGTGCCAGCAGTTTAATGTCTCAGCCCCAGCATTTT.

This chain joins TRBV7-9 and TRBJ2-3; 8 nucleotides align to TRBD2. The CDR3 is 15 residues long. Unmatched junction bases numbered 7, after V lost 5 bases and J lost 3 bases. Germline loops: CDR1 SEHNR, CDR2 FQNEAQ (reference sequence). The CDR3 loop is CASSVSGRETDTQYF. The CDR3 DNA sequence: TGTGCCAGCAGCGTCAGCGGGAGAGAGACAGATACGCAGTATTTT.

The chain combines TRBV10-3 with TRBJ2-3, with D possibly being TRBD2 (5 bases). Deletions cut 7 bases from V and 3 bases from J, with 8 bases between. Germline CDR1 ENHRY, CDR2 SYGVKD. The CDR3 is 12 residues long. The CDR3 here is CAIKRDTDTQYF. For the CDR3, the DNA is TGTGCCATCAAGAGGGATACAGATACGCAGTATTTT.

CDR3: CATSRVGENYEQFF. The CDR3 bases are TGTGCCACCAGCAGAGTGGGAGAAAACTACGAGCAGTTCTTC. The rearrangement joins TRBV15 to TRBJ2-1; the D gene is possibly TRBD2 (5 bases). Germline V gene data show CDR1 as LNHNV and CDR2 as YYDKDF (reference sequence). Trimming pared 1 base from V and 10 bases from J, leaving 14 bases between. The length of the CDR3 is 14 residues. Based on the CDR3 plus reference TRBV15 and TRBJ2-1, the full variable domain is DAMVIQNPRYQVTQFGKPVTLSCSQTLNHNVMYWYQQKSSQAPKLLFHYYDKDFNNEADTPDNFQSRRPNTSFCFLDIRSPGLGDTAMYLCATSRVGENYEQFFGPGTRLTVL.

V is TRBV12-3 or TRBV12-4 and J is TRBJ2-7, with D tentatively TRBD2 (5 bases). The V and J ends lost 8 bases and 7 bases respectively, with 18 bases between them. The length of the CDR3 is 13 residues. This CDR3 reads CASAREPTGEQYF. In nucleotides, the CDR3 is TGTGCCAGCGCTAGGGAGCCCACGGGGGAGCAGTACTTC.

The V and J genes are TRBV5-1 and TRBJ2-5; D is perhaps TRBD1 or TRBD2 (5 bases each). Germline CDR1 is SGHRS and CDR2 is YFSETQ. The ends were cut back, 4 bases at V and 4 bases at J, with 23 bases in the middle. The CDR3 has 17 residues. The CDR3 sequence is CASSREGRPTEGETQYF. The CDR3 bases are TGCGCCAGCAGCCGTGAGGGGCGGCCTACTGAGGGAGAGACCCAGTACTTC.

This chain uses TRBV5-6 with TRBJ2-1, with 10 bases aligning to TRBD2. With V trimmed by 4 bases and J by 0 bases, 1 base remained unmatched. CDR1 is SGHDT, CDR2 YYEEEE, per germline. The CDR3 has 15 amino acids. The CDR3, as DNA: TGTGCCAGCAGCCCTAGCGGGAGCTCCTACAATGAGCAGTTCTTC. Its protein product is CASSPSGSSYNEQFF.

This chain joins TRBV10-3 and TRBJ1-2; no clear D. This CDR3 comprises 12 residues. Germline V gene data show CDR1 as ENHRY and CDR2 as SYGVKD. Trimming removed 4 bases from V and 8 bases from J, with 11 bases in between. The CDR3 coding sequence is TGTGCCATCAGTGGGTTGGCTGGGGGCTACACCTTC. It encodes CAISGLAGGYTF.

The chain is built from TRBV12-3 or TRBV12-4 and TRBJ2-1; 8 bases match TRBD1. The CDR3 covers 13 residues. V was clipped by 5 bases and J by 9 bases; unmatched bases: 6. The CDR3 bases are TGTGCCAGCAGTACGCGACAGGGGACTGAGCAGTTCTTC. Protein sequence: CASSTRQGTEQFF.

This chain joins TRBV19 and TRBJ1-1; D gene ambiguous. This CDR3 contains 13 residues. The V gene's germline CDR1 is LNHDA and CDR2 SQIVND (reference sequence). Trimming left V 0 bases short and J 1 base short, with 3 bases between. CDR3 bases: TGTGCCAGTAGTATAGACCAGAACACTGAAGCTTTCTTT. Its translation: CASSIDQNTEAFF.

Regarding this clone: At one end, the junction sequence differs from germline, possibly due to a read error. This chain links TRBV29-1 with TRBJ2-3; TRBD1 matches at 7 bases. CDR3 length: 12 residues. The germline CDR1 and CDR2 sequences are SQVTM and ANQGSEA. The CDR3 nucleotides are TGCAGCATTGACAGGGTTGGAGATACGCAGTATTTT. Translated, it gives CSIDRVGDTQYF.

The V and J genes are TRBV11-2 and TRBJ2-1, with a tentative D call TRBD2 (6 bases). The CDR3 is 14 residues long. Germline CDR1 reads SGHAT; CDR2 reads FQNNGV. V was cut by 4 bases and J by 9 bases, with 16 bases left in between. The CDR3 loop reads CASSYIGGVAEQFF. The CDR3 bases are TGTGCCAGCAGCTATATCGGGGGAGTGGCTGAGCAGTTCTTC.

The sample holds one count of this clone. The sample carries other DNA sequences with the same CDR3. The chain carries TRBV19 and TRBJ1-5; D gene ambiguous. The germline CDR1 and CDR2 sequences are LNHDA and SQIVND (reference sequence). With 2 bases removed from V and 0 bases from J, the gap between germline ends came to 8 bases. This CDR3 has 15 residues. CDR3 amino acids: CASSIYYDSNQPQHF. The CDR3 DNA reads TGTGCCAGTAGTATATATTACGATAGCAATCAGCCCCAGCATTTT.

The chain recombines TRBV7-9 with TRBJ2-5; D uncertain. This CDR3 is built from 15 residues. V shed 2 bases and J shed 1 base, with 11 bases lying between them. Germline V CDR1 and CDR2: SEHNR, FQNEAQ (reference sequence). DNA of the CDR3: TGTGCCAGCAGCTTATACCATGCCTTCCAAGAGACCCAGTACTTC. Translation gives CASSLYHAFQETQYF.

V usage is TRBV19 and J usage is TRBJ2-2; TRBD1 matches at 10 bases. Trimming took 3 bases from V and 3 from J; bases not matched to a gene: 4. The CDR3 loop spans 16 amino acids. From germline, CDR1 is LNHDA and CDR2 SQIVND (reference sequence). DNA for the CDR3: TGTGCCAGTAGTATGAGGGGACAGGGGTACACCGGGGAGCTGTTTTTT. Its translation is CASSMRGQGYTGELFF. Drawing the rest from reference TRBV19 and TRBJ2-2, the complete variable domain is DGGITQSPKYLFRKEGQNVTLSCEQNLNHDAMYWYRQDPGQGLRLIYYSQIVNDFQKGDIAEGYSVSREKKESFPLTVTSAQKNPTAFYLCASSMRGQGYTGELFFGEGSRLTVL.

V and J are TRBV4-1 and TRBJ1-1; TRBD1 agrees at 9 bases. Germline V lookup: CDR1 MGHRA, CDR2 YSYEKL. V was clipped by 4 bases and J by 0 bases; unmatched bases: 6. The CDR3 is 16 amino acids. For the CDR3, the DNA is TGCGCCAGCAGCCCGGGACAGGGACCCCTGAACACTGAAGCTTTCTTT. Its protein product is CASSPGQGPLNTEAFF.

This sequence joins TRBV27 and TRBJ2-1; TRBD1 is a possible D gene (5 bases). This CDR3 has 18 amino acids. Germline V lookup: CDR1 MNHEY, CDR2 SMNVEV (reference sequence). The V and J ends lost 5 bases and 1 base respectively, with 21 bases between them. CDR3 DNA sequence: TGTGCCAGCAGTGGGTGGGTCCTTGGTAGGGGTTCCTACAATGAGCAGTTCTTC. This sequence encodes CASSGWVLGRGSYNEQFF.

The chain combines TRBV6-2 or TRBV6-3 with TRBJ2-7; tentatively, D is TRBD2 (6 bases). Trimming took 0 bases from V and 2 from J, leaving 14 bases between them. Germline V lookup: CDR1 MNHEY, CDR2 SVGEGT. The CDR3 consists of 16 residues. The CDR3 DNA follows: TGTGCCAGCAGTTACTCCGGACTATCACCCACCTACGAGCAGTACTTC. Its protein is CASSYSGLSPTYEQYF.

The V gene is TRBV6-1, the J gene TRBJ1-1; a possible D gene is TRBD1 (5 bases). Germline V gene data show CDR1 as MNHNS and CDR2 as SASEGT. The V end lost 2 bases, the J end lost 6 bases, and 13 bases lay between the germline ends. CDR3 length: 14 residues. The CDR3 bases are TGTGCCAGCAGTGAAACCCGCCGGGGGGCTGAAGCTTTCTTT. Translating it yields CASSETRRGAEAFF.

The chain couples TRBV5-6 to TRBJ2-3, with 9 positions matching TRBD1. Germline V CDR1 and CDR2: SGHDT, YYEEEE. The CDR3 extends over 15 amino acids. The V and J ends lost 4 bases and 6 bases, in that order; junction bases with no gene match: 9. Written as DNA, the CDR3 is TGTGCCAGCAGCGGGGACAGGGATTCGTTTGATACGCAGTATTTT. Translating gives CASSGDRDSFDTQYF.

This chain uses TRBV19 with TRBJ2-2; D perhaps matches TRBD2 (5 bases). The germline V gene encodes CDR1 LNHDA and CDR2 SQIVND (reference sequence). The CDR3 is 16 residues long. Trimming stripped 5 bases from V and 0 bases from J, with 13 bases between. Here the CDR3 DNA reads TGTGCCAGTAGTCCCCGCGGAGGAACGAACACCGGGGAGCTGTTTTTT. Its translation: CASSPRGGTNTGELFF.

The V and J genes are TRBV27 and TRBJ1-2, with TRBD1 as a possible D gene (5 bases). Germline V gene data show CDR1 as MNHEY and CDR2 as SMNVEV (reference sequence). V was shortened by 5 bases and J by 3 bases, with 22 bases between the two germline ends. The CDR3 runs to 17 residues. In DNA form, the CDR3 reads TGTGCCAGCAGTCCAGTCGGAGGAACAGGAAGGGACTATGGCTACACCTTC. It is translated as CASSPVGGTGRDYGYTF.

The J gene is TRBJ2-7, the V gene TRBV7-9; tentative D call: TRBD2 (6 bases). Trimming pared 1 base from V and 3 bases from J, leaving 16 bases between. Germline-derived CDR1 and CDR2 are SEHNR and FQNEAQ (reference sequence). CDR3 length: 16 residues. The chain's CDR3 is CASSLGVPGTHYEQYF. In DNA, the CDR3 is TGTGCCAGCAGCTTAGGGGTTCCCGGGACTCACTACGAGCAGTACTTC.

This chain links TRBV4-2 with TRBJ1-1; 8 bases match TRBD1. This CDR3 has 17 residues. The germline CDR1 and CDR2 sequences are LGHNA and YNFKEQ. With 0 bases clipped from V and 4 bases from J, the junction kept 10 bases outside the gene matches. Written as DNA, the CDR3 is TGTGCCAGCAGCCAAGAATGGCAGGGGGCTATCGGCACTGAAGCTTTCTTT. Translating gives CASSQEWQGAIGTEAFF.